The 32 T cell receptor beta chains below were found in one sample sequenced in a study of T cells in localized non-small cell lung cancer. Profiling relied on immunoSEQ multiplex PCR, and the TCRdb table lists in-frame clones only, not all of them. The profile covers almost 8,500 clones, with less than 60% appearing a single time and roughly 7.4% taken by the ten largest. The source material was lymph node tissue, sampled before any cancer treatment. These receptor sequences come from a male donor older than 55 with stage I squamous cell lung carcinoma.

In its sample, this clone was seen a few times. The chain employs TRBV9 and TRBJ1-2; D call uncertain. In germline, CDR1 is SGDLS, CDR2 YYNGEE. CDR3 length: 13 residues. With 1 base removed from V and 1 base from J, the gap between germline ends came to 5 bases. The CDR3 DNA reads as TGTGCCAGCAGCGTAAGGGATAACTATGGCTACACCTTC. It is translated as CASSVRDNYGYTF.

This clone was detected a few times. The chain has TRBV11-3 and TRBJ2-7; D is unclear. The CDR3 length is 14 residues. V was shortened by 5 bases and J by 1 base, with 12 bases between the two germline ends. The germline gives CDR1 SGHNT, CDR2 YENEEA. The CDR3 loop is CASSQGRLSYEQYF. For the CDR3, the DNA is TGTGCCAGCAGCCAAGGACGGCTATCCTACGAGCAGTACTTC.

The chain recombines TRBV10-3 with TRBJ2-3; D uncertain. This CDR3 spans 12 amino acids. Germline loops: CDR1 ENHRY, CDR2 SYGVKD. The V end lost 6 bases, the J end lost 4 bases, and 8 bases lay between the germline ends. CDR3 nucleotides: TGTGCCATCAGGCGGCAGTCAGATACGCAGTATTTT. Its protein product is CAIRRQSDTQYF.

V and J are TRBV30 and TRBJ2-6, with 11 bases aligning to TRBD1. Germline CDR1 and CDR2: GTSNPN and SVGIG (reference sequence). V gave up 1 base and J gave up 4 bases; unmatched junction bases: 9. CDR3 length: 18 residues. CDR3 loop: CAWSGLGQGVTGANVLTF. The CDR3 DNA reads as TGTGCCTGGAGTGGGTTGGGACAGGGGGTAACAGGGGCCAACGTCCTGACTTTC.

The rearrangement joins TRBV6-8 to TRBJ2-2, with D perhaps TRBD1 (5 bases). The CDR3 covers 14 residues. Germline V gene sequence: CDR1 MNHGY, CDR2 SAAAGT. V lost 7 bases and J lost 7, with 16 bases in between. Here the CDR3 DNA reads TGTGCCAGCATACAGGTGGTGGGGTACGGGGAGCTGTTTTTT. Translating it yields CASIQVVGYGELFF.

CDR3 DNA: TGTGCCAGCAGTCCCCATACCGCCCTCGGGGAGCTGTTTTTT. Amino acids: CASSPHTALGELFF. This chain joins TRBV28 and TRBJ2-2; no clear D gene. The CDR3 is made up of 14 amino acids. Trimming took 5 bases from V and 7 from J, leaving 14 bases between them. Germline V lookup: CDR1 MDHEN, CDR2 SYDVKM.

The chain couples TRBV18 to TRBJ2-5; 9 bases match TRBD2. Germline V gives CDR1 KGHSH, CDR2 LQKENI. This CDR3 has 14 amino acids. Trimming removed 3 bases from V and 1 base from J; junction bases left unmatched: 0. The CDR3 spells CASSPTSGQETQYF. The CDR3, as DNA: TGTGCCAGCTCACCGACTAGCGGCCAAGAGACCCAGTACTTC.

The rearrangement links TRBV6-7 to TRBJ1-2; maybe TRBD1 (5 bases). TRBV6-7 is recorded as an ORF, its role being uncertain. This CDR3 comprises 11 residues. V was trimmed by 8 bases and J by 6 bases, leaving 10 bases between them. The CDR3 DNA follows: TGTGCCAGCTCCGCGGGACATGGCTACACCTTC. The encoded protein is CASSAGHGYTF.

This clone was detected once. The chain couples TRBV18 to TRBJ1-5, with D possibly matching TRBD1 (6 bases). This CDR3 spans 15 amino acids. CDR1 and CDR2 from the germline V gene are KGHSH and LQKENI. Deletions cut 6 bases from V and 2 bases from J, with 14 bases between. The DNA of the CDR3 is TGTGCCAGCTCTCCCAGGGGAGATGGCAATCAGCCCCAGCATTTT. Protein: CASSPRGDGNQPQHF.

The chain combines TRBV18 with TRBJ2-5; D perhaps matches TRBD1 (5 bases). V gave up 3 bases and J gave up 5 bases, with 10 bases separating them. The length of the CDR3 is 13 residues. Per the germline V gene, CDR1 is KGHSH and CDR2 is LQKENI. The CDR3 region is CASSPVQDETQYF. CDR3 DNA sequence: TGTGCCAGCTCACCGGTACAGGACGAGACCCAGTACTTC.

V is TRBV12-2 and J is TRBJ1-2; TRBD1 is the table's D call and was not checked against the DNA. TRBV12-2 is a listed pseudogene. The CDR3 is 16 amino acids. The CDR3 coding sequence is TGTGCAAGTCGCTTATCAGGGAAAGTTCTCTACTATGGCTACACCTTC. Amino acids: CASRLSGKVLYYGYTF.

The gene calls are TRBV15 and TRBJ1-4; weak D call: TRBD1 (6 bases). Trimming cost V 4 bases and J 6 bases, with 18 bases left between them. Germline V lookup: CDR1 LNHNV, CDR2 YYDKDF (reference sequence). This CDR3 has 16 residues. The CDR3 DNA follows: TGTGCCACCAGCAATCCAACTCAGGGGCTGGATGAAAAACTGTTTTTT. Its translation is CATSNPTQGLDEKLFF. Together with reference TRBV15 and TRBJ1-4, the CDR3 gives the full variable domain: DAMVIQNPRYQVTQFGKPVTLSCSQTLNHNVMYWYQQKSSQAPKLLFHYYDKDFNNEADTPDNFQSRRPNTSFCFLDIRSPGLGDTAMYLCATSNPTQGLDEKLFFGSGTQLSVL.

The chain has TRBV9 and TRBJ2-1, with TRBD2 as a possible D gene (5 bases). Trimming removed 4 bases from V and 5 bases from J, with 10 bases in between. The CDR3 loop spans 13 amino acids. CDR1 and CDR2 from the germline V gene are SGDLS and YYNGEE. CDR3 bases: TGTGCCAGCAGCCTGACGAGGGACAATGAGCAGTTCTTC. The encoded protein is CASSLTRDNEQFF.

The rearrangement joins TRBV29-1 to TRBJ1-5, with TRBD1 identical over 7 bases. There are 14 residues in the CDR3. Losses at the gene ends were 7 bases for V and 1 base for J; bases not matched to a gene: 7. Per germline, CDR1 SQVTM and CDR2 ANQGSEA. CDR3 DNA: TGCAGCGCAGGGGGAGGTGCGAGCAATCAGCCCCAGCATTTT. Protein: CSAGGGASNQPQHF.

The V and J genes are TRBV6-8 and TRBJ1-1; 8 bases map to TRBD1. Germline CDR1 and CDR2: MNHGY and SAAAGT. V was pared by 10 bases and J by 4 bases, with 11 bases of the junction left unmatched. This CDR3 has 14 amino acids. This CDR3 reads CAIRGQGAGTEAFF. The CDR3, as DNA: TGTGCCATCAGAGGGCAGGGGGCAGGCACTGAAGCTTTCTTT.

The sample holds a few counts of this clone. The chain links TRBV6-8 to TRBJ1-1; the D is unclear. Trimming shortened V by 6 bases and J by 0 bases, and 5 bases separated the two germline ends. Germline V gives CDR1 MNHGY, CDR2 SAAAGT. The CDR3 runs to 12 residues. The CDR3 bases are TGTGCCAGCAGCCGGATGAACACTGAAGCTTTCTTT. Translating it yields CASSRMNTEAFF.

V gene TRBV10-2 combines with J gene TRBJ2-5; 8 bases match TRBD1. The germline V gene has CDR1 WSHSY and CDR2 SAAADI. The V gene end was trimmed by 6 bases and the J gene end by 5 bases; junction bases not matched to a gene: 8. The CDR3 consists of 14 residues. In DNA form, the CDR3 reads TGCGCCAGCAGGGACACAGGGGGTAGGGAGACCCAGTACTTC. Encoded protein: CASRDTGGRETQYF.

This chain uses TRBV18 with TRBJ1-3; D gene unclear. The CDR3 covers 16 residues. Germline lookup yields CDR1 KGHSH and CDR2 LQKENI. The germline V and J ends were trimmed by 0 bases and 4 bases, with 13 bases remaining between them. The CDR3 loop reads CASSPPTAGLGNTIYF. The CDR3 DNA reads as TGTGCCAGCTCACCACCGACGGCAGGCCTAGGAAACACCATATATTTT.

The chain joins TRBV10-2 to TRBJ2-5; D uncertain. Trimming pared 6 bases from V and 2 bases from J, leaving 10 bases between. Germline loops: CDR1 WSHSY, CDR2 SAAADI. The CDR3 sequence is 13 residues long. In DNA form, the CDR3 reads TGCGCCAGCAGCTCTTCCCCTCAAGAGACCCAGTACTTC. Translated, it gives CASSSSPQETQYF.

The rearrangement joins TRBV28 to TRBJ2-1; D not certain. Trimming stripped 3 bases from V and 7 bases from J, with 7 bases between. The germline V gene encodes CDR1 MDHEN and CDR2 SYDVKM. CDR3 size: 12 residues. CDR3 bases: TGTGCCAGCAGTTTGTTATGGAATGAGCAGTTCTTC. It is translated as CASSLLWNEQFF.

J is TRBJ2-3 and V is TRBV9, with 10 positions matching TRBD2. The CDR3 extends over 15 amino acids. V trimming: 5 bases; J trimming: 6 bases; junction bases outside the gene matches: 9. The V gene's germline CDR1 is SGDLS and CDR2 YYNGEE. CDR3 nucleotides: TGTGCCAGCAGAAGCGGGAGGGGTGGAATGGATACGCAGTATTTT. Translated, it gives CASRSGRGGMDTQYF. Filled out from reference TRBV9 and TRBJ2-3, the complete variable domain reads DSGVTQTPKHLITATGQRVTLRCSPRSGDLSVYWYQQSLDQGLQFLIQYYNGEERAKGNILERFSAQQFPDLHSELNLSSLELGDSALYFCASRSGRGGMDTQYFGPGTRLTVL.

The rearrangement links TRBV18 to TRBJ2-7; D ambiguous. The germline gives CDR1 KGHSH, CDR2 LQKENI. Trimming pared 4 bases from V and 0 bases from J, leaving 7 bases between. The CDR3 totals 13 residues. In DNA form, the CDR3 reads TGTGCCAGCTCACTACAGAGCTCCTACGAGCAGTACTTC. It yields the protein CASSLQSSYEQYF. Together with reference TRBV18 and TRBJ2-7, the CDR3 gives the full variable domain: NAGVMQNPRHLVRRRGQEARLRCSPMKGHSHVYWYRQLPEEGLKFMVYLQKENIIDESGMPKERFSAEFPKEGPSILRIQQVVRGDSAAYFCASSLQSSYEQYFGPGTRLTVT.

This clone occurred a few times. The gene calls are TRBV29-1 and TRBJ1-1; 8 bases align to TRBD1. The V and J ends lost 5 bases and 4 bases, in that order; junction bases with no gene match: 9. Germline V CDR1 and CDR2: SQVTM, ANQGSEA. The CDR3 extends over 14 amino acids. The CDR3 is CSVWGQGAGTEAFF. In DNA form, the CDR3 reads TGCAGCGTTTGGGGGCAGGGGGCCGGCACTGAAGCTTTCTTT.

The genes are TRBV29-1 and TRBJ1-2; 7 nucleotides match TRBD1. Germline V CDR1 and CDR2: SQVTM, ANQGSEA. V lost 4 bases and J lost 3; bases outside the gene matches: 8. The CDR3 covers 14 residues. The CDR3 DNA reads TGCAGCGTTGCGCTCAGACAGGGAGACTATGGCTACACCTTC. It encodes CSVALRQGDYGYTF. Based on the CDR3 plus reference TRBV29-1 and TRBJ1-2, the full variable domain is SAVISQKPSRDICQRGTSLTIQCQVDSQVTMMFWYRQQPGQSLTLIATANQGSEATYESGFVIDKFPISRPNLTFSTLTVSNMSPEDSSIYLCSVALRQGDYGYTFGSGTRLTVV.

This chain links TRBV19 with TRBJ1-4, with 9 bases fitting TRBD1. This CDR3 is 13 amino acids long. V gave up 6 bases and J gave up 10 bases; unmatched junction bases: 6. Germline assignment: CDR1 LNHDA and CDR2 SQIVND (reference sequence). CDR3 bases: TGTGCCAGTAGACAGGGGGCCGTCGGAAAACTGTTTTTT. Amino acids: CASRQGAVGKLFF. The full variable domain, rest sourced from reference TRBV19 and TRBJ1-4, is DGGITQSPKYLFRKEGQNVTLSCEQNLNHDAMYWYRQDPGQGLRLIYYSQIVNDFQKGDIAEGYSVSREKKESFPLTVTSAQKNPTAFYLCASRQGAVGKLFFGSGTQLSVL.

The chain is built from TRBV30 and TRBJ1-2; D perhaps matches TRBD1 (6 bases). V gave up 3 bases and J gave up 1 base, with 12 bases separating them. The CDR3 sequence is 14 residues long. CDR1 and CDR2 from the germline V gene are GTSNPN and SVGIG (reference sequence). CDR3 DNA: TGTGCCTGGAGGACCCGACAGGTTAACTATGGCTACACCTTC. Amino acid sequence: CAWRTRQVNYGYTF.

This clone has just a few counts. The V gene is TRBV15, the J gene TRBJ2-7; no definite D call. In germline, CDR1 is LNHNV, CDR2 YYDKDF (reference sequence). Trimming took 0 bases from V and 2 from J, leaving 11 bases between them. This CDR3 has 15 amino acids. The CDR3 bases are TGTGCCACCAGCAGAGATTCCACTTTTACCTACGAGCAGTACTTC. This codes for CATSRDSTFTYEQYF.

This clone occurred a few times. DNA of the CDR3: TGTGCCAGCAGTTTCTCACGGTATAGCAATCAGCCCCAGCATTTT. Protein sequence: CASSFSRYSNQPQHF. V usage is TRBV28 and J usage is TRBJ1-5, with D uncertain. There are 15 residues in the CDR3. Germline lookup yields CDR1 MDHEN and CDR2 SYDVKM. The V gene lost 3 bases and the J gene lost 0 bases, with 9 bases spanning the gap.

The rearrangement links TRBV29-1 to TRBJ2-7, with a weak D call TRBD1 (6 bases). Trimming stripped 4 bases from V and 4 bases from J, with 11 bases between. The CDR3 spans 12 residues. Germline CDR1 SQVTM, CDR2 ANQGSEA. The CDR3 spells CSVAQGSYEQYF. The CDR3 DNA is TGCAGCGTTGCACAGGGTAGTTACGAGCAGTACTTC.

V gene TRBV19 combines with J gene TRBJ2-6; tentative D call: TRBD2 (5 bases). V shed 2 bases and J shed 2 bases, with 7 bases lying between them. CDR1 is LNHDA and CDR2 is SQIVND in the germline V gene (reference sequence). The CDR3 has 15 residues. CDR3 sequence (DNA): TGTGCCAGTAGTATACCGGGAACTGGGGCCAACGTCCTGACTTTC. It encodes CASSIPGTGANVLTF.

This rearrangement joins TRBV11-3 to TRBJ2-7; D might be TRBD2 (6 bases). V was shortened by 2 bases and J by 0 bases, with 11 bases between the two germline ends. In germline, CDR1 is SGHNT, CDR2 YENEEA. The CDR3 contains 15 residues. The CDR3 loop is CASSLLAVLSYEQYF. CDR3 coding DNA: TGTGCCAGCAGCTTATTAGCGGTCCTCTCCTACGAGCAGTACTTC.

This chain links TRBV11-3 with TRBJ2-5; 9 bases are shared with TRBD1. The junction had 11 bases not matched to a gene; V was cut back by 4 bases and J by 5 bases. Per the germline V gene, CDR1 is SGHNT and CDR2 is YENEEA. CDR3 length: 16 amino acids. The CDR3 coding sequence is TGTGCCAGCAGCTCCCGGGACAGGGTGCGTAAGGAGACCCAGTACTTC. Protein: CASSSRDRVRKETQYF.